This T cell receptor beta chain was recorded in a study of Graves' ophthalmopathy and Graves' hyperthyroidism. The authors amplified TCR beta CDR3 regions, and they did so from RNA transcripts for repertoire sequencing. HTBI-primed first-round RT-PCR preceded second-round multiplex PCR. TCRdb fed the multiplex PCR reads into MiXCR, producing one record per CDR3 protein. The repertoire holds hundreds of thousands of distinct CDR3 sequences, with 20% to 25% as singletons. The CDR3 length is 14 residues. Germline assignment: CDR1 SNHLY and CDR2 FYNNEI. The germline V and J ends were trimmed by 2 bases and 4 bases, with 9 bases remaining between them.

V gene TRBV2 combines with J gene TRBJ1-5; D might be TRBD1 (5 bases). This TCR came from a woman aged 50 to 60 with Graves' ophthalmopathy. Sequenced input: peripheral blood. This chain's CDR3 is CASSENGGNQPQHF. The CDR3 DNA follows: TGTGCCAGCAGTGAAAACGGGGGGAATCAGCCCCAGCATTTT.